This T cell receptor (beta chain) was observed in a study of T cells in Graves' hyperthyroidism and ophthalmopathy. Amplified TCR beta CDR3 regions derived from RNA transcripts. HTBI primers were the set used in a first-round RT-PCR of the TCR CDR3. TCRdb reprocessed the multiplex PCR reads with MiXCR, giving one entry per CDR3 protein. This repertoire shows hundreds of thousands of distinct CDR3 sequences, approximately 40% found once; its top ten account for more than 25%. CDR1 and CDR2 from the germline V gene are SGDLS and YYNGEE. The length of the CDR3 is 16 residues. The V and J ends lost 3 bases and 7 bases respectively, with 21 bases between them.

What was sequenced was blood. The V call is TRBV9, the J call TRBJ2-3; D call uncertain. The clonotype originates from a woman between 40 and 55 years old with Graves' hyperthyroidism. CDR3 sequence: CASSATRKMEEYTQYF. The CDR3 DNA sequence: TGTGCCAGCAGCGCTACACGGAAAATGGAAGAATATACGCAGTATTTT.